The next 20 T cell receptor beta chains were all read from a single sample in a study of T cells in Graves' hyperthyroidism and ophthalmopathy. TCR beta CDR3 sequences were amplified from RNA transcripts. During a first-round RT-PCR of the TCR CDR3, the HTBI primer set was used. TCRdb re-analysed the multiplex PCR reads in MiXCR, keeping a single row per CDR3 protein. The repertoire has roughly 250,000 distinct CDR3 sequences, around 22% of them found once; the top ten carry around 60%. What was sequenced was blood. The origin of the receptors is a man aged 25-45 years with Graves' ophthalmopathy.

In its sample, this clonotype was seen a few times. The V call is TRBV6-4, the J call TRBJ1-5; D remains ambiguous. The CDR3 has 13 residues. The germline V gene has CDR1 MRHNA and CDR2 SNTAGT. The V end lost 4 bases, the J end lost 0 bases, and 4 bases lay between the germline ends. The CDR3 here is CASSAGSNQPQHF. The CDR3 nucleotides read TGTGCCAGCAGTGCCGGTAGCAATCAGCCCCAGCATTTT.

About this clonotype: This may be a read error, as it is one base from a much larger clone. This chain uses TRBV3-1 with TRBJ1-1; D remains ambiguous. Germline values: CDR1 LGHDT, CDR2 YNNKEL (reference sequence). The CDR3 contains 14 residues. The CDR3 region has the DNA TGTGCCGGCAGCCGAACGACATCTAACACTGAAGCTTTCTTT. It is translated as CAGSRTTSNTEAFF.

This clonotype was counted between two and nine times. V is TRBV10-2 and J is TRBJ2-2, with TRBD2 matching 9 bases. Germline assignment: CDR1 WSHSY and CDR2 SAAADI. Trimming at V came to 4 bases and at J to 4 bases, leaving 10 bases not matched to a gene. This CDR3 comprises 17 residues. The DNA of the CDR3 is TGCGCCAGCAGTGCTGGCGGGAGGGCCCAATTCACCGGGGAGCTGTTTTTT. The encoded protein is CASSAGGRAQFTGELFF.

This clonotype was counted at least ten times. The chain uses TRBV13 and TRBJ2-1; 8 bases are a match to TRBD1. The ends lost 1 base at V and 7 bases at J; junction bases unmatched: 3. Germline values: CDR1 PRHDT, CDR2 FYEKMQ (reference sequence). The CDR3 length is 14 residues. Written as DNA, the CDR3 is TGTGCCAGCAGCTTAGACACAGGGGGTAATGAGCAGTTCTTC. Translating it yields CASSLDTGGNEQFF.

The chain is built from TRBV10-3 and TRBJ2-1; 12 nucleotides match TRBD2. J gave up 7 bases and V 4 bases, and 8 bases lay outside the gene matches. The CDR3 loop spans 16 amino acids. Germline V gene lookup returns CDR1 ENHRY and CDR2 SYGVKD. As DNA, the CDR3 is TGTGCCATCAGTGGACTAGCGGGAGATACCCGTAATGAGCAGTTCTTC. Its translation is CAISGLAGDTRNEQFF.

In regard to this clonotype: Mismatch with germline at one junction end may stem from a read error. The rearrangement links TRBV29-1 to TRBJ2-7, with D perhaps matching TRBD2 (5 bases). Germline CDR1 SQVTM, CDR2 ANQGSEA. This CDR3 comprises 14 residues. This chain's CDR3 is CSVEVIGIPYELYF. The CDR3 nucleotides read TGCAGCGTTGAAGTCATCGGGATACCCTACGAGCTGTACTTC.

This clonotype was found a few times. The rearrangement joins TRBV15 to TRBJ1-2; 8 nucleotides align to TRBD1. After removal of 1 base from V and 2 bases from J, the junction contained 6 bases not matched to a gene. CDR1 and CDR2 from the germline V gene are LNHNV and YYDKDF (reference sequence). CDR3 length: 16 amino acids. This CDR3 is CATSRGGQAINYGYTF. The CDR3 bases are TGTGCCACCAGCAGAGGGGGACAGGCAATAAACTATGGCTACACCTTC.

This clonotype has only a few counts. This chain connects TRBV20-1 to TRBJ2-2; weak D call: TRBD2 (6 bases). The V gene's germline CDR1 is DFQATT and CDR2 SNEGSKA (reference sequence). V lost 0 bases and J 8 bases, leaving 16 bases between the germline ends. This CDR3 has 15 residues. The CDR3 DNA reads as TGCAGTGCTAGAGATCTCCTGGGACTCGGTGGGGAGCTGTTTTTT. Amino acids: CSARDLLGLGGELFF.

Remarks on this clonotype: A much larger clonotype is one base distant, so this may be a read error. V usage is TRBV20-1 and J usage is TRBJ2-3; D remains unclear. Germline assignment: CDR1 DFQATT and CDR2 SNEGSKA (reference sequence). This CDR3 is 12 amino acids long. V was clipped by 0 bases and J by 3 bases, with 4 bases between them. The CDR3 bases are TGCAGTGCTAGAGATAGGACAGATACGCAGTATTTT. Translation: CSARDRTDTQYF.

This clonotype was detected a few times. Possible read error: a much larger clone is one base away. The rearrangement uses TRBV12-3 or TRBV12-4 and TRBJ1-1; D is uncertain. The CDR3 has 15 amino acids. The chain's CDR3 is CASSLQAHMNTEALF. CDR3 DNA: TGTGCCAGCAGTTTACAGGCCCACATGAACACTGAAGCTCTCTTT.

This clonotype was seen repeatedly, ten times or more. The chain links TRBV5-1 to TRBJ2-7; D unclear. V lost 4 bases and J lost 2, with 16 bases in between. This CDR3 is built from 15 residues. Germline V gene sequence: CDR1 SGHRS, CDR2 YFSETQ. The DNA of the CDR3 is TGCGCCAGCAGCATCGGGCCGACGGCCGCCTACGAGCAGTACTTC. Residues: CASSIGPTAAYEQYF.

This rearrangement joins TRBV19 to TRBJ2-7, with 9 nucleotides matching TRBD1. The CDR3 contains 14 residues. From germline, CDR1 is LNHDA and CDR2 SQIVND (reference sequence). V lost 7 bases and J lost 7; bases outside the gene matches: 11. CDR3 residues: CASKTGTGTGEQYF. The CDR3 DNA reads as TGTGCCAGTAAGACCGGGACAGGGACGGGTGAGCAGTACTTC. Looking up the rest from reference TRBV19 and TRBJ2-7 gives the full variable domain: DGGITQSPKYLFRKEGQNVTLSCEQNLNHDAMYWYRQDPGQGLRLIYYSQIVNDFQKGDIAEGYSVSREKKESFPLTVTSAQKNPTAFYLCASKTGTGTGEQYFGPGTRLTVT.

This clonotype has at least ten counts. The J gene is TRBJ2-5, the V gene TRBV2; 9 positions match TRBD2. The CDR3 covers 15 residues. Germline V lookup: CDR1 SNHLY, CDR2 FYNNEI. V lost 3 bases and J lost 5; bases outside the gene matches: 7. CDR3 bases: TGTGCCAGCAGTGATCCCGGGACTAGCTGGGAGACCCAGTACTTC. This encodes CASSDPGTSWETQYF.

This clonotype has a count of ten or more. V gene TRBV28 combines with J gene TRBJ2-1, with unresolved D. The CDR3 contains 13 residues. CDR1 and CDR2 from the germline V gene are MDHEN and SYDVKM. The V end was cut by 3 bases, the J end by 7 bases, with 10 bases between. The CDR3 region has the DNA TGTGCCAGCAGTTTCGAAGCGTTTAATGAGCAGTTCTTC. Translated, it gives CASSFEAFNEQFF.

The table lists this clonotype with a few counts. The chain carries TRBV29-1 and TRBJ2-5, with D unclear. The V and J ends lost 7 bases and 5 bases respectively, with 17 bases between them. The CDR3 length is 13 residues. Germline CDR1 SQVTM, CDR2 ANQGSEA. This chain's CDR3 is CSARGESTETQYF. The CDR3 coding sequence is TGCAGCGCCCGCGGTGAATCGACGGAGACCCAGTACTTC.

This clonotype turned up a few times. One end of the junction fails to match germline, which may point to a read error. This rearrangement joins TRBV3-1 to TRBJ2-7; TRBD2 matches 10 bases. In germline, CDR1 is LGHDT, CDR2 YNNKEL (reference sequence). This CDR3 has 15 residues. CDR3 residues: CASSDPGTSAYEQYF. DNA of the CDR3: TGCGCCAGCAGTGACCCCGGGACTAGCGCCTACGAGCAGTACTTC.

This clonotype was detected only once. The chain combines TRBV6-4 with TRBJ2-3; 8 positions agree with TRBD1. Germline V gene data show CDR1 as MRHNA and CDR2 as SNTAGT. Unmatched junction bases numbered 9, after V lost 5 bases and J lost 5 bases. The length of the CDR3 is 15 residues. CDR3 loop: CASSRSGGEGDTQYF. CDR3 bases: TGTGCCAGCAGTCGATCAGGGGGCGAGGGAGATACGCAGTATTTT.

This clonotype was observed at least ten times. The CDR3 protein is CAWSAGQGWQPQHF. The CDR3 coding sequence is TGTGCCTGGAGTGCCGGACAGGGCTGGCAGCCCCAGCATTTT. The chain links TRBV30 to TRBJ1-5; 8 bases are shared with TRBD1. This CDR3 has 14 amino acids. Germline V gene data show CDR1 as GTSNPN and CDR2 as SVGIG (reference sequence). The V gene end was trimmed by 1 base and the J gene end by 7 bases; junction bases not matched to a gene: 6.

This clonotype was recorded at least ten times. The J gene is TRBJ1-4, the V gene TRBV28, with D tentatively TRBD1 (5 bases). The CDR3 sequence is 16 residues long. The germline CDR1 and CDR2 sequences are MDHEN and SYDVKM. V was clipped by 5 bases and J by 6 bases, with 19 bases between them. In DNA, the CDR3 is TGTGCCAGCAGTCCCCCCGCAGGGCGTATTCATGAAAAACTGTTTTTT. Encoded protein: CASSPPAGRIHEKLFF. Full variable domain (rest looked up from reference TRBV28 and TRBJ1-4): DVKVTQSSRYLVKRTGEKVFLECVQDMDHENMFWYRQDPGLGLRLIYFSYDVKMKEKGDIPEGYSVSREKKERFSLILESASTNQTSMYLCASSPPAGRIHEKLFFGSGTQLSVL.

This clonotype occurred many times. This chain connects TRBV28 to TRBJ2-3; possible D gene TRBD1, 6 bases. Germline CDR1 MDHEN, CDR2 SYDVKM. Trimming pared 5 bases from V and 2 bases from J, leaving 20 bases between. CDR3 length: 17 amino acids. The CDR3 is CASSQRDNIYLTDTQYF. CDR3 nucleotides: TGTGCCAGCAGTCAAAGGGACAATATCTACCTCACAGATACGCAGTATTTT.